The rows below give T cell receptor beta chains drawn from one sample of a study of T cells in Graves' hyperthyroidism and ophthalmopathy. Each CDR3 protein is one row after TCRdb ran MiXCR on the multiplex PCR reads. The sample consists of some 530,000 distinct CDR3 sequences, approximately 23% of them appearing once. Sequenced material: blood. These TCRs come from a woman aged 65 to 85 with Graves' ophthalmopathy. The CDR3 runs from the conserved cysteine through the conserved F or W. Each record gives: D gene, V gene, J gene, clone size, CDR3 protein, CDR3 DNA. D genes are given only for firm matches. Where a row states a size, it is once, few, many or the class of an expanded clone; other rows omit it.

d_call: .
v_call: TRBV7-2
j_call: TRBJ2-7
clone_size: .
cdr3_aa: CASSRGAAGPLSSYEQYF
cdr3_nt: TGTGCCAGCAGCCGCGGTGCGGCTGGACCCCTTAGCTCCTACGAGCAGTACTTC

d_call: .
v_call: TRBV6-2/TRBV6-3
j_call: TRBJ1-2
clone_size: few
cdr3_aa: CASSDSAYGYTF
cdr3_nt: TGTGCCAGCAGTGACTCGGCCTATGGCTACACCTTC

d_call: TRBD1
v_call: TRBV30
j_call: TRBJ1-5
clone_size: .
cdr3_aa: CAWSLGRGPQPQHF
cdr3_nt: TGTGCCTGGAGTCTCGGTAGGGGGCCCCAGCCCCAGCATTTT

d_call: TRBD1
v_call: TRBV9
j_call: TRBJ2-3
clone_size: few
cdr3_aa: CASSKDRGTDTQYF
cdr3_nt: TGTGCCAGCAGCAAGGACAGGGGCACAGATACGCAGTATTTT

d_call: .
v_call: TRBV30
j_call: TRBJ1-2
clone_size: .
cdr3_aa: CAWSVHQGYGYTF
cdr3_nt: TGTGCCTGGAGTGTACATCAGGGTTATGGCTACACCTTC

d_call: TRBD2
v_call: TRBV12-3/TRBV12-4
j_call: TRBJ2-7
clone_size: many
cdr3_aa: CASSFIAGASYEQYF
cdr3_nt: TGTGCCAGCAGTTTCATAGCGGGAGCCTCCTACGAGCAGTACTTC

d_call: .
v_call: TRBV7-9
j_call: TRBJ2-1
clone_size: .
cdr3_aa: CASKGLWNEQFF
cdr3_nt: TGTGCCAGCAAGGGGCTGTGGAATGAGCAGTTCTTC

d_call: TRBD2
v_call: TRBV30
j_call: TRBJ2-3
clone_size: few
cdr3_aa: CAWSLLAGVIMGDTQYF
cdr3_nt: TGTGCCTGGAGTCTTTTAGCGGGAGTGATAATGGGAGATACGCAGTATTTT

d_call: .
v_call: TRBV6-2/TRBV6-3
j_call: TRBJ1-2
clone_size: .
cdr3_aa: CASSYHPPNYGYTF
cdr3_nt: TGTGCCAGCAGTTACCACCCTCCGAACTATGGCTACACCTTC

d_call: TRBD2
v_call: TRBV3-1
j_call: TRBJ2-1
clone_size: few
cdr3_aa: CASSQLEGLVALGEQFF
cdr3_nt: TGTGCCAGCAGCCAACTCGAGGGACTAGTAGCCCTTGGTGAGCAGTTCTTC

d_call: .
v_call: TRBV5-1
j_call: TRBJ1-4
clone_size: few
cdr3_aa: CASSLLGSTNEKLFF
cdr3_nt: TGCGCCAGCAGCTTGCTGGGTTCAACTAATGAAAAACTGTTTTTT

d_call: .
v_call: TRBV7-9
j_call: TRBJ1-2
clone_size: .
cdr3_aa: CASSLREGGDGYTF
cdr3_nt: TGTGCCAGCAGCCTCAGGGAGGGAGGTGATGGCTACACCTTC

d_call: .
v_call: TRBV4-1
j_call: TRBJ1-4
clone_size: .
cdr3_aa: CASSQVYSPVFEKLFF
cdr3_nt: TGCGCCAGCAGCCAAGTTTACAGTCCGGTTTTCGAAAAACTGTTTTTT

d_call: .
v_call: TRBV4-1
j_call: TRBJ2-4
clone_size: few
cdr3_aa: CASSQDPPPREAKNIQYF
cdr3_nt: TGCGCCAGCAGCCAAGATCCCCCTCCCCGGGAGGCCAAAAACATTCAGTACTTC

d_call: TRBD1
v_call: TRBV20-1
j_call: TRBJ2-7
clone_size: once
cdr3_aa: CSAILPGQGSYEQYF
cdr3_nt: TGCAGTGCGATCCTACCGGGACAGGGGTCCTACGAGCAGTACTTC

d_call: .
v_call: TRBV15
j_call: TRBJ2-5
clone_size: few
cdr3_aa: CATSRDQETQYF
cdr3_nt: TGTGCCACCAGCAGAGATCAAGAGACCCAGTACTTC

d_call: .
v_call: TRBV20-1
j_call: TRBJ1-2
clone_size: many
cdr3_aa: CSARDPQGLEDGYTF
cdr3_nt: TGCAGTGCTAGAGATCCCCAGGGGTTAGAGGATGGCTACACCTTC

d_call: TRBD2
v_call: TRBV20-1
j_call: TRBJ2-5
clone_size: few
cdr3_aa: CNASKLAGETQYF
cdr3_nt: TGCAATGCTAGTAAACTAGCGGGAGAGACCCAGTACTTC

d_call: .
v_call: TRBV5-1
j_call: TRBJ1-3
clone_size: .
cdr3_aa: CASSLAEGSSGNTIYF
cdr3_nt: TGCGCCAGCAGCTTGGCCGAAGGGAGCTCTGGAAACACCATATATTTT

d_call: TRBD1
v_call: TRBV2
j_call: TRBJ1-6
clone_size: many
cdr3_aa: CASSDGGTGNSPLHF
cdr3_nt: TGTGCCAGCAGTGATGGAGGGACAGGGAATTCACCCCTCCACTTT

d_call: .
v_call: TRBV20-1
j_call: TRBJ1-1
clone_size: few
cdr3_aa: CSAKFFRPEAFF
cdr3_nt: TGCAGTGCTAAGTTCTTCCGCCCTGAAGCTTTCTTT

d_call: .
v_call: TRBV9
j_call: TRBJ2-5
clone_size: .
cdr3_aa: CASSEDTMTQYF
cdr3_nt: TGTGCCAGCAGCGAGGACACCATGACCCAGTACTTC

d_call: .
v_call: TRBV6-1
j_call: TRBJ2-7
clone_size: .
cdr3_aa: CASNNPSGSCEQYF
cdr3_nt: TGTGCCAGCAACAATCCCAGCGGCTCCTGCGAGCAGTACTTC

d_call: .
v_call: TRBV9
j_call: TRBJ2-3
clone_size: few
cdr3_aa: CASSAGGARGDTQYF
cdr3_nt: TGTGCCAGCAGCGCTGGGGGGGCACGAGGAGATACGCAGTATTTT

d_call: TRBD2
v_call: TRBV11-2
j_call: TRBJ2-3
clone_size: few
cdr3_aa: CASSSGLAGHSTDTQYF
cdr3_nt: TGTGCCAGCAGCTCCGGACTAGCGGGACACAGCACAGATACGCAGTATTTT

d_call: .
v_call: TRBV11-2
j_call: TRBJ2-6
clone_size: .
cdr3_aa: CASSFGPSGANVLTF
cdr3_nt: TGTGCCAGCAGCTTCGGGCCGTCTGGGGCCAACGTCCTGACTTTC

d_call: .
v_call: TRBV6-2/TRBV6-3
j_call: TRBJ1-1
clone_size: many
cdr3_aa: CASSYSISAEAFF
cdr3_nt: TGTGCCAGCAGTTACTCGATAAGCGCTGAAGCTTTCTTT

d_call: TRBD2
v_call: TRBV12-3/TRBV12-4
j_call: TRBJ2-2
clone_size: few
cdr3_aa: CASSLIGLAGVPGGELFF
cdr3_nt: TGTGCCAGCAGTTTAATCGGACTAGCGGGAGTTCCAGGCGGGGAGCTGTTTTTT

d_call: .
v_call: TRBV20-1
j_call: TRBJ1-1
clone_size: few
cdr3_aa: CSALGQWVEEAFF
cdr3_nt: TGCAGTGCCCTTGGACAGTGGGTGGAAGAAGCTTTCTTT

d_call: TRBD1
v_call: TRBV11-2
j_call: TRBJ2-7
clone_size: many
cdr3_aa: CASSLDRNSYEQYF
cdr3_nt: TGTGCCAGCAGCTTGGACAGGAACTCCTACGAGCAGTACTTC

d_call: .
v_call: TRBV6-2/TRBV6-3
j_call: TRBJ2-7
clone_size: .
cdr3_aa: CASRSQGKPYEQYF
cdr3_nt: TGTGCCAGCAGGTCCCAGGGGAAACCCTACGAGCAGTACTTC

d_call: .
v_call: TRBV28
j_call: TRBJ1-5
clone_size: many
cdr3_aa: CASRSPNQPQHF
cdr3_nt: TGTGCCAGCCGATCCCCCAATCAGCCCCAGCATTTT

d_call: TRBD1
v_call: TRBV6-1
j_call: TRBJ1-2
clone_size: few
cdr3_aa: CATIDRADGYTF
cdr3_nt: TGTGCCACGATCGACAGGGCGGATGGCTACACCTTC

d_call: .
v_call: TRBV2
j_call: TRBJ2-5
clone_size: .
cdr3_aa: CASSEYEETQYF
cdr3_nt: TGTGCCAGCAGTGAATACGAGGAGACCCAGTACTTC

d_call: .
v_call: TRBV5-1
j_call: TRBJ2-7
clone_size: few
cdr3_aa: CASSVGYRSGEQYF
cdr3_nt: TGCGCCAGCAGCGTAGGGTATCGCTCCGGGGAGCAGTACTTC

d_call: TRBD1
v_call: TRBV28
j_call: TRBJ2-3
clone_size: few
cdr3_aa: CASSLTPPTGFLTDTQYF
cdr3_nt: TGTGCCAGCAGTTTAACCCCCCCGACAGGGTTCCTGACAGATACGCAGTATTTT

d_call: TRBD1
v_call: TRBV6-5
j_call: TRBJ1-1
clone_size: .
cdr3_aa: CASSYSDRAPNTEAFF
cdr3_nt: TGTGCCAGCAGTTACTCTGACAGGGCCCCGAACACTGAAGCTTTCTTT